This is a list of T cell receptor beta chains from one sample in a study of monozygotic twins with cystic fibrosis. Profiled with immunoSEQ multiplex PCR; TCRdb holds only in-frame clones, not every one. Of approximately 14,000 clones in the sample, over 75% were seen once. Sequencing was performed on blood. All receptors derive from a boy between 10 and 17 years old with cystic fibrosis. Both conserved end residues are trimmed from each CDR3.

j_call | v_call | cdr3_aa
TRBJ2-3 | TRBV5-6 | ASSASGTESTDTQY
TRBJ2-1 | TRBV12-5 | ASGLAGGYNEQF
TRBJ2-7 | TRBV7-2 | ASSSKGGYEQY
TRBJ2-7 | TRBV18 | ASSPPISYEQY
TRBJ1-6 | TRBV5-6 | ASSPDGSYNSPLH
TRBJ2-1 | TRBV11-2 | ASSLDRSSYNEQF
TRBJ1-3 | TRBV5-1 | ASSETGDISSGNTIY
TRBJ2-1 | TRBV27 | ASSPRTGFIDEQF
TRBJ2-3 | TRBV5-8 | ASSLPGTITDTQY
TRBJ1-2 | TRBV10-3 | AIPKTSSYGYT
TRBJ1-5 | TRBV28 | ASTLGRAGVSPQH
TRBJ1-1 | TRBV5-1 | ASSLEGRRTEAF
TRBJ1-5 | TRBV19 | ASSSRTGRGLDQH
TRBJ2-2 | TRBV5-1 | ASSLAGRAVTGELF
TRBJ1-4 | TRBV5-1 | ASKGGYSINEKLF
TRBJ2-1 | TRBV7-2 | ASSLAPPGDEQF
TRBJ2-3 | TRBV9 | ASSVEGPPWTSGLLGTQY
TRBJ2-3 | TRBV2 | ASSRDSEISTDTQY
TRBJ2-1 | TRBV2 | ASSTLAGQEQF
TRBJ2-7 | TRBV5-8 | ASSPSYEQY
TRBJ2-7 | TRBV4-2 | ASSHFPSGNFAHEQY
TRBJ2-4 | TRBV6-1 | ASSEGLVPNIQY
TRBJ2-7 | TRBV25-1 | ASSVERGAFYEQY
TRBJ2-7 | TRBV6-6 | ASSPSQGGTYEQY
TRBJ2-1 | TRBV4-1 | ASSQEGQGTEQF
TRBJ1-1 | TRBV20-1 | SAVVNTEAF
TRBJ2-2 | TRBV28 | ASSTPGTTNTGELF
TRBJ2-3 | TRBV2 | ARELAGGPGSQY
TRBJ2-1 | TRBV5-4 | ASSLMASGRSYNEQF
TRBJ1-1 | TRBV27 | ASSPSLDSTNTEAF
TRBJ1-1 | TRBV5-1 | ASSLAPGQGYTEAF
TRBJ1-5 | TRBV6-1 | ASSEKVYSNQPQH
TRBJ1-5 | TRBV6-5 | ASSYSGNGNQPQH
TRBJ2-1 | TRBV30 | AWSPILWGLAGNEQF
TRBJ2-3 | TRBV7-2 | ASSSAGLTQY
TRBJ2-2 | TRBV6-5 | ASSYGQGAGELF
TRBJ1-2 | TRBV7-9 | ASSLSHLDRRGNYGYT
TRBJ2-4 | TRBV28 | ASMAGGKNIQY
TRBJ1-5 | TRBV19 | ASRPFHSSTNQPQH
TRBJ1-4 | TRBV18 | ASSPPGQGAEKLF
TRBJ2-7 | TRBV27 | ASSAPTGKTYEQY
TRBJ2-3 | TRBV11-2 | ASSFAGEVTDTQY
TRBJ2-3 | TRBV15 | ATSRETGGTDTQY
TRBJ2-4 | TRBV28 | ASSRGSKNIQY
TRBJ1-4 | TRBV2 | ASQGAGEKLF
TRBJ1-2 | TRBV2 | ASNQGHGVNYGYT